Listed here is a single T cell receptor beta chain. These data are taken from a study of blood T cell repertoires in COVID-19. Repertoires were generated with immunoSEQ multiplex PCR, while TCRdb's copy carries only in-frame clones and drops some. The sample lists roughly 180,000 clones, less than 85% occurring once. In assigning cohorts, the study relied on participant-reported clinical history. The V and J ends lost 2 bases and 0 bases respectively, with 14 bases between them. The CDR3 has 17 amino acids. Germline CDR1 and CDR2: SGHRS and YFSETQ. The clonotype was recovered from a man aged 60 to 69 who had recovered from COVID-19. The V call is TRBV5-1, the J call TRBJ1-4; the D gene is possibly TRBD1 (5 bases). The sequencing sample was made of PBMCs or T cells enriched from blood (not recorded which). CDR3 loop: CASSFGGRLATNEKLFF. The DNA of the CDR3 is TGCGCCAGCAGCTTCGGGGGTCGGCTTGCAACTAATGAAAAACTGTTTTTT.